These 31 T cell receptor beta chains came from one sample sequenced in a study of blood T cell repertoires in COVID-19 (dated by TCRdb to 2018 to 2021). Libraries were built with the immunoSEQ multiplex PCR assay. The source is immuneACCESS, and TCRdb retained only in-frame sequences with V and J called. Part of the clones is not carried over; for the studies checked, unresolved V genes explain less than half of this, and the remainder is unexplained. This sample is represented by under 200,000 clones; 87% of them were singletons. The ten largest clones take up more than 6.5% of the sample. Material: PBMCs or T cells enriched from blood (not recorded which). The source of these receptors is a woman aged 45-65 years who had recovered from COVID-19.

The rearrangement links TRBV18 to TRBJ1-2; 9 bases line up with TRBD1. The CDR3 has 16 amino acids. Germline assignment: CDR1 KGHSH and CDR2 LQKENI. Unmatched junction bases numbered 8, after V lost 2 bases and J lost 4 bases. CDR3 residues: CASSPSRDRASYGYTF. The CDR3 nucleotides are TGTGCCAGCTCACCAAGCCGGGACAGGGCAAGCTATGGCTACACCTTC.

The sample holds a few counts of this clone. The genes are TRBV2 and TRBJ1-3; 12 positions match TRBD1. J gave up 4 bases and V 3 bases, and 16 bases lay outside the gene matches. Germline loops: CDR1 SNHLY, CDR2 FYNNEI. The length of the CDR3 is 20 residues. The DNA for the CDR3 is TGTGCCAGCAGTGACTCCTTATACGGGACAGGGGGCGCAGGAGGAAACACCATATATTTT. Encoded protein: CASSDSLYGTGGAGGNTIYF.

The chain joins TRBV2 to TRBJ1-2, with 9 bases aligning to TRBD1. This CDR3 is built from 14 residues. The junction had 5 bases not matched to a gene; V was cut back by 7 bases and J by 2 bases. The V gene's germline CDR1 is SNHLY and CDR2 FYNNEI. The chain's CDR3 is CASTRGQGNYGYTF. Here the CDR3 DNA reads TGTGCCAGCACCCGGGGACAGGGAAACTATGGCTACACCTTC.

This chain uses TRBV3-1 (or the pseudogene TRBV3-2) with TRBJ1-5; D remains unclear. CDR3 length: 14 residues. Germline assignment: CDR1 LGHDT and CDR2 YNNKEL (reference sequence). The V and J ends lost 4 bases and 4 bases respectively, with 11 bases between them. The CDR3 loop reads CASSPAGGNQPQHF. CDR3 in DNA: TGTGCCAGCAGCCCCGCAGGTGGAAATCAGCCCCAGCATTTT.

The genes are TRBV7-8 and TRBJ2-7; 9 positions agree with TRBD1. Losses at the gene ends were 6 bases for V and 2 bases for J; bases not matched to a gene: 11. Germline CDR1 reads SGHVS; CDR2 reads FQNEAQ. This CDR3 spans 16 amino acids. CDR3 loop: CASSRHRDRVTYEQYF. For the CDR3, the DNA is TGTGCCAGCAGTCGACACCGGGACAGGGTTACCTACGAGCAGTACTTC.

The chain carries TRBV10-1 and TRBJ2-1; D remains unclear. This CDR3 has 17 amino acids. Germline-derived CDR1 and CDR2 are WNHNN and SYGVQD (reference sequence). The V and J ends lost 0 bases and 0 bases respectively, with 12 bases between them. CDR3 in amino acids: CASSESTRRYSYNEQFF. CDR3 in DNA: TGCGCCAGCAGTGAGTCGACTCGGCGGTACTCCTACAATGAGCAGTTCTTC.

The V gene is TRBV7-6, the J gene TRBJ1-1; D remains ambiguous. The V gene lost 2 bases and the J gene lost 0 bases, with 13 bases spanning the gap. Per germline, CDR1 SGHVS and CDR2 FNYEAQ. The CDR3 loop spans 16 amino acids. The CDR3 DNA reads TGTGCCAGCAGCTTATTCCCCAGAGACATGAACACTGAAGCTTTCTTT. The encoded protein is CASSLFPRDMNTEAFF.

The chain links TRBV11-3 to TRBJ2-2; 14 bases line up with TRBD2. This CDR3 has 19 residues. V shed 0 bases and J 2 bases; nucleotides not matched to a gene: 5. Looked up from germline, CDR1 is SGHNT and CDR2 is YENEEA. CDR3 sequence reads: CASSLEGTSGRGNTGELFF. CDR3 in DNA: TGTGCCAGCAGCTTAGAAGGGACTAGCGGGAGAGGAAACACCGGGGAGCTGTTTTTT.

This clone appeared a few times. The chain is built from TRBV3-1 (or the pseudogene TRBV3-2) and TRBJ2-6, with D possibly matching TRBD1 (5 bases). This CDR3 contains 17 residues. Trimming stripped 4 bases from V and 0 bases from J, with 13 bases between. Germline CDR1 and CDR2: LGHDT and YNNKEL (reference sequence). The CDR3 DNA is TGTGCCAGCAGCCCGACAGCGACCGTCTCTGGGGCCAACGTCCTGACTTTC. Protein sequence: CASSPTATVSGANVLTF.

The chain links TRBV3-1 (or the pseudogene TRBV3-2) to TRBJ1-2, with 7 bases identical to TRBD1. The CDR3 sequence is 14 residues long. The ends lost 4 bases at V and 3 bases at J; junction bases unmatched: 5. In germline, CDR1 is LGHDT, CDR2 YNNKEL (reference sequence). Here the CDR3 reads CASSPLGQHYGYTF. CDR3 sequence (DNA): TGTGCCAGCAGCCCCTTGGGACAGCACTATGGCTACACCTTC.

J is TRBJ2-4 and V is TRBV7-8; TRBD1 matches at 7 bases. The germline V gene has CDR1 SGHVS and CDR2 FQNEAQ. The CDR3 has 13 amino acids. The J segment lost 10 bases and the V segment lost 1 base, leaving 4 bases of the junction unmatched. The CDR3 DNA reads TGTGCCAGCAGCTTAGACGGGGACAGAATTCAGTACTTC. It translates to CASSLDGDRIQYF.

The chain is built from TRBV11-3 and TRBJ2-1, with 10 positions matching TRBD2. The V segment lost 5 bases and the J segment 7 bases; nucleotides outside the gene matches: 17. Germline V gene sequence: CDR1 SGHNT, CDR2 YENEEA. The CDR3 consists of 18 residues. Here the CDR3 reads CASSPSSGLAGAWNEQFF. The CDR3 DNA reads TGTGCCAGCAGCCCAAGCAGCGGGCTAGCGGGAGCTTGGAATGAGCAGTTCTTC.

The chain joins TRBV6-5 to TRBJ2-2, with 10 bases lining up with TRBD1. The junction had 4 bases not matched to a gene; V was cut back by 6 bases and J by 6 bases. This CDR3 is 14 amino acids long. Germline V gene lookup returns CDR1 MNHEY and CDR2 SVGAGI. This chain's CDR3 is CASSRDRGSGELFF. CDR3 nucleotide sequence: TGTGCCAGCAGCCGGGACAGGGGTTCCGGGGAGCTGTTTTTT.

This rearrangement joins TRBV18 to TRBJ2-7; TRBD2 matches 8 bases. Unmatched junction bases numbered 8, after V lost 2 bases and J lost 2 bases. CDR1 and CDR2 from the germline V gene are KGHSH and LQKENI. The CDR3 has 16 amino acids. The CDR3 protein is CASSPSFLAGAYEQYF. CDR3 nucleotides: TGTGCCAGCTCACCAAGTTTCCTAGCGGGTGCCTACGAGCAGTACTTC. Complete variable domain (other parts from reference TRBV18 and TRBJ2-7): NAGVMQNPRHLVRRRGQEARLRCSPMKGHSHVYWYRQLPEEGLKFMVYLQKENIIDESGMPKERFSAEFPKEGPSILRIQQVVRGDSAAYFCASSPSFLAGAYEQYFGPGTRLTVT.

This chain uses TRBV10-3 with TRBJ1-2; TRBD1 matches 9 bases. The CDR3 loop spans 15 amino acids. J was trimmed by 6 bases and V by 2 bases; bases with no gene match: 7. The germline V gene has CDR1 ENHRY and CDR2 SYGVKD. In DNA form, the CDR3 reads TGTGCCATCAGTGAGGCTCACAGGGGGCTTGATGGCTACACCTTC. Its protein product is CAISEAHRGLDGYTF.

The V and J genes are TRBV5-4 and TRBJ2-7; 7 bases are a match to TRBD1. This CDR3 has 15 amino acids. J gave up 1 base and V 4 bases, and 8 bases lay outside the gene matches. Germline CDR1 SGHNT, CDR2 YYREEE (reference sequence). The DNA of the CDR3 is TGTGCCAGCAGCCCACTTGGGACAGTATCCTACGAGCAGTACTTC. Protein product: CASSPLGTVSYEQYF.

The chain joins TRBV3-1 (or the pseudogene TRBV3-2) to TRBJ2-7; 7 positions agree with TRBD1. V dropped 4 bases and J dropped 12; count of bases not matched to a gene: 9. Per germline, CDR1 LGHDT and CDR2 YNNKEL (reference sequence). CDR3 length equals 12 residues. As DNA, the CDR3 is TGTGCCAGCAGCCCCGACAGGGAAGGACTGTACTTC. This codes for CASSPDREGLYF.

The count of this clone is one. J is TRBJ2-5 and V is TRBV11-3; no clear D. V was cut by 4 bases and J by 1 base, with 13 bases left in between. Germline V CDR1 and CDR2: SGHNT, YENEEA. The CDR3 contains 15 residues. CDR3 in DNA: TGTGCCAGCAGCTCCCACCTCGCGGTCCAAGAGACCCAGTACTTC. This gives the protein CASSSHLAVQETQYF. Complete variable domain (other parts from reference TRBV11-3 and TRBJ2-5): EAGVVQSPRYKIIEKKQPVAFWCNPISGHNTLYWYLQNLGQGPELLIRYENEEAVDDSQLPKDRFSAERLKGVDSTLKIQPAELGDSAVYLCASSSHLAVQETQYFGPGTRLLVL.

The chain couples TRBV24-1 to TRBJ2-1; tentatively, D is TRBD1 (7 bases). Germline V gene sequence: CDR1 KGHDR, CDR2 SFDVKD. The CDR3 sequence is 17 residues long. Trimming removed 2 bases from V and 4 bases from J, with 17 bases in between. CDR3 protein: CATSDYGLAGGYNEQFF. The CDR3 nucleotides are TGTGCCACCAGTGATTACGGTCTGGCAGGGGGGTACAATGAGCAGTTCTTC.

This chain joins TRBV7-3 and TRBJ2-6; D gene ambiguous. The CDR3 contains 16 residues. From germline, CDR1 is SGHTA and CDR2 FQGTGA. Between the trimmed V and J ends, which lost 4 bases and 0 bases, there was a span of 10 bases. CDR3 in DNA: TGTGCCAGCAGCTCTACTCCCCACTCTGGGGCCAACGTCCTGACTTTC. It translates to CASSSTPHSGANVLTF.

The chain uses TRBV18 and TRBJ1-2; D is perhaps TRBD1 (6 bases). The CDR3 covers 14 residues. The V end lost 7 bases, the J end lost 2 bases, and 14 bases lay between the germline ends. In germline, CDR1 is KGHSH, CDR2 LQKENI. CDR3 nucleotides: TGTGCCAGCTTGGGGACATCGGAAAACTATGGCTACACCTTC. Residues: CASLGTSENYGYTF.

V usage is TRBV9 and J usage is TRBJ2-5; possibly TRBD2 for D (6 bases). There are 16 residues in the CDR3. V dropped 3 bases and J dropped 5 bases, with 20 bases sitting between them. From germline, CDR1 is SGDLS and CDR2 YYNGEE. CDR3 sequence reads: CASSDEPGTLMETQYF. In DNA form, the CDR3 reads TGTGCCAGCAGCGATGAACCCGGGACTTTGATGGAGACCCAGTACTTC.

The V call is TRBV15, the J call TRBJ2-1; the match to TRBD2 covers 7 bases. CDR1 is LNHNV, CDR2 YYDKDF, per germline (reference sequence). The CDR3 totals 15 residues. V shed 1 base, J shed 3 bases, and the junction held 3 bases outside the gene matches. The CDR3 DNA sequence: TGTGCCACCAGCAGAGGTGCGGGAGTCTACAATGAGCAGTTCTTC. It yields the protein CATSRGAGVYNEQFF.

J is TRBJ2-7 and V is TRBV7-2; D may be TRBD2 (6 bases). With 3 bases removed from V and 0 bases from J, the gap between germline ends came to 12 bases. The CDR3 loop spans 15 amino acids. The V gene's germline CDR1 is SGHTA and CDR2 FQGNSA. CDR3 in amino acids: CASSFAGSFSYEQYF. CDR3 DNA sequence: TGTGCCAGCAGCTTCGCCGGGAGCTTCTCCTACGAGCAGTACTTC.

The chain joins TRBV5-6 to TRBJ1-2, with 8 bases lining up with TRBD1. This CDR3 region has 14 residues. V dropped 4 bases and J dropped 4; count of bases not matched to a gene: 6. The V gene's germline CDR1 is SGHDT and CDR2 YYEEEE. CDR3 DNA: TGTGCCAGCAGCCGAAACAGGGGGGTCTATGGCTACACCTTC. This encodes CASSRNRGVYGYTF. Based on the CDR3 plus reference TRBV5-6 and TRBJ1-2, the full variable domain is DAGVTQSPTHLIKTRGQQVTLRCSPKSGHDTVSWYQQALGQGPQFIFQYYEEEERQRGNFPDRFSGHQFPNYSSELNVNALLLGDSALYLCASSRNRGVYGYTFGSGTRLTVV.

This clone was recorded a few times. V gene TRBV30 combines with J gene TRBJ1-4; D unclear. The CDR3 contains 13 residues. Trimming removed 0 bases from V and 3 bases from J, with 5 bases in between. From germline, CDR1 is GTSNPN and CDR2 SVGIG (reference sequence). The CDR3 DNA reads TGTGCCTGGAGTGTTGGAGCTAATGAAAAACTGTTTTTT. Encoded protein: CAWSVGANEKLFF.

V is TRBV29-1 and J is TRBJ1-1; D uncertain. V was shortened by 6 bases and J by 4 bases, with 15 bases between the two germline ends. The CDR3 covers 13 residues. The germline gives CDR1 SQVTM, CDR2 ANQGSEA. CDR3 region: CSVTRGSPTEAFF. The CDR3 DNA reads as TGCAGCGTGACCCGGGGTTCCCCCACTGAAGCTTTCTTT. The variable domain in full, completed from reference TRBV29-1 and TRBJ1-1, reads SAVISQKPSRDICQRGTSLTIQCQVDSQVTMMFWYRQQPGQSLTLIATANQGSEATYESGFVIDKFPISRPNLTFSTLTVSNMSPEDSSIYLCSVTRGSPTEAFFGQGTRLTVV.

The CDR3 bases are TGTGCCAGCAGCTACGACCCGGGACTGAGCAATCAGCCCCAGCATTTT. This gives the protein CASSYDPGLSNQPQHF. This chain connects TRBV7-3 to TRBJ1-5; TRBD1 might be the D (5 bases). V was cut by 4 bases and J by 1 base, with 14 bases left in between. The CDR3 has 16 residues. Germline CDR1 and CDR2: SGHTA and FQGTGA.

The chain links TRBV7-9 to TRBJ2-1, with a weak D call TRBD2 (6 bases). Trimming pared 8 bases from V and 4 bases from J, leaving 12 bases between. The CDR3 is 13 residues long. Per the germline V gene, CDR1 is SEHNR and CDR2 is FQNEAQ (reference sequence). DNA of the CDR3: TGTGCCAGCGGGGACTCAACTTACAATGAGCAGTTCTTC. Its protein product is CASGDSTYNEQFF.

The chain combines TRBV6-5 with TRBJ1-2; unclear D gene. This CDR3 has 13 amino acids. Germline values: CDR1 MNHEY, CDR2 SVGAGI. V was cut by 6 bases and J by 1 base, with 9 bases left in between. CDR3: CASSIGSNYGYTF. CDR3 sequence (DNA): TGTGCCAGCAGCATTGGGAGTAACTATGGCTACACCTTC.

The chain employs TRBV9 and TRBJ2-1; 9 bases align to TRBD2. With 5 bases clipped from V and 0 bases from J, the junction kept 3 bases outside the gene matches. The germline V gene encodes CDR1 SGDLS and CDR2 YYNGEE. The CDR3 has 15 residues. The DNA for the CDR3 is TGTGCCAGCAGTGGGACTAGCATCTCCTACAATGAGCAGTTCTTC. Protein product: CASSGTSISYNEQFF.